The 18 T cell receptor beta chains presented below share a single source sample, sequenced in a study of CD8 T cells in Susac syndrome. Random hexamers served to reverse transcribe roughly 0.45 to 1 ug RNA. TCRdb re-called the immunoSEQ multiplex PCR reads through MiXCR, storing one row per CDR3 protein. The table shows some 150,000 distinct CDR3 sequences, with roughly 96% occurring only once. The specimen sequenced was CD4+ T cells from PBMCs. Every receptor here comes from a human donor with Susac syndrome.

The rearrangement joins TRBV2 to TRBJ2-7; D is ambiguous. V was clipped by 3 bases and J by 5 bases, with 2 bases between them. CDR1 is SNHLY, CDR2 FYNNEI, per germline. This CDR3 is built from 10 residues. The CDR3 region is CASSENEQYF. As DNA, the CDR3 is TGTGCCAGCAGTGAGAACGAGCAGTACTTC.

This clonotype occurred once. V usage is TRBV19 and J usage is TRBJ2-5; TRBD2 matches 9 bases. Germline V gives CDR1 LNHDA, CDR2 SQIVND (reference sequence). The ends lost 5 bases at V and 5 bases at J; junction bases unmatched: 9. This CDR3 has 15 residues. The CDR3: CASSRGTSWLETQYF. The CDR3 DNA reads as TGTGCCAGTAGTCGGGGGACTAGCTGGTTGGAGACCCAGTACTTC.

This chain joins TRBV4-1 and TRBJ2-2, with 12 bases that match TRBD2. Germline V gene lookup returns CDR1 MGHRA and CDR2 YSYEKL. V was pared by 4 bases and J by 6 bases, with 3 bases of the junction left unmatched. There are 15 residues in the CDR3. The CDR3 region is CASSPSGGAAGELFF. In DNA form, the CDR3 reads TGCGCCAGCAGCCCTAGCGGGGGGGCGGCCGGGGAGCTGTTTTTT.

The chain combines TRBV6-6 with TRBJ1-5; tentative D call: TRBD1 (5 bases). From germline, CDR1 is MNHNY and CDR2 SVGAGI (reference sequence). The CDR3 extends over 15 amino acids. V was clipped by 4 bases and J by 5 bases, with 15 bases between them. The DNA of the CDR3 is TGTGCCAGCAGTTCCCCCGGGGGTGGGGATCAGCCCCAGCATTTT. It translates to CASSSPGGGDQPQHF.

The rearrangement links TRBV27 to TRBJ1-1, with D perhaps matching TRBD1 (6 bases). V lost 6 bases and J 3 bases, leaving 8 bases between the germline ends. Germline V gives CDR1 MNHEY, CDR2 SMNVEV (reference sequence). CDR3 length: 12 amino acids. Here the CDR3 DNA reads TGTGCCAGCAGGGAGGGGGACACTGAAGCTTTCTTT. Its protein is CASREGDTEAFF.

The chain joins TRBV6-2 or TRBV6-3 to TRBJ2-1, with 13 bases matching TRBD2. V gave up 6 bases and J gave up 4 bases; unmatched junction bases: 12. The CDR3 spans 18 residues. The germline V gene has CDR1 MNHEY and CDR2 SVGEGT. The CDR3, as DNA: TGTGCCAGCAGCTCGGGACTAGCGGGGCCCTTTCTATACAATGAGCAGTTCTTC. Translating gives CASSSGLAGPFLYNEQFF.

This rearrangement joins TRBV12-3 or TRBV12-4 to TRBJ2-7; TRBD1 matches 8 bases. V shed 4 bases, J shed 8 bases, and the junction held 4 bases outside the gene matches. This CDR3 spans 12 amino acids. CDR3 sequence reads: CASSSTGEKQYF. CDR3 in DNA: TGTGCCAGCAGTTCGACAGGGGAGAAGCAGTACTTC.

This clonotype has more than one count but fewer than ten. The chain recombines TRBV20-1 with TRBJ2-1, with D possibly TRBD1 on 8 matching bases. V was cut by 4 bases and J by 6 bases, with 19 bases left in between. The CDR3 sequence is 15 residues long. Germline values: CDR1 DFQATT, CDR2 SNEGSKA (reference sequence). The CDR3 region has the DNA TGCAGTGCTAACAGGGGGGGCCCATTTGGCAATGAGCAGTTCTTC. This codes for CSANRGGPFGNEQFF.

V is TRBV4-2 and J is TRBJ2-1; 15 bases match TRBD2. With 1 base clipped from V and 4 bases from J, the junction kept 2 bases outside the gene matches. The CDR3 extends over 17 amino acids. From germline, CDR1 is LGHNA and CDR2 YNFKEQ. The CDR3 nucleotides are TGTGCCAGCAGCCAAGTCGGACTAGCGGGGGGGTACAATGAGCAGTTCTTC. It encodes CASSQVGLAGGYNEQFF.

The chain recombines TRBV5-6 with TRBJ2-6; D is uncertain. CDR3 length equals 15 residues. V gave up 4 bases and J gave up 0 bases, with 8 bases separating them. Germline V gene data show CDR1 as SGHDT and CDR2 as YYEEEE. The CDR3, as DNA: TGTGCCAGCAGCCTATATAACTCTGGGGCCAACGTCCTGACTTTC. Its protein is CASSLYNSGANVLTF.

This chain joins TRBV15 and TRBJ1-4; 9 nucleotides agree with TRBD1. V was pared by 0 bases and J by 7 bases, with 15 bases of the junction left unmatched. In germline, CDR1 is LNHNV, CDR2 YYDKDF (reference sequence). This CDR3 spans 19 amino acids. CDR3 in amino acids: CATSRDLPEDRGFFEKLFF. In DNA, the CDR3 is TGTGCCACCAGCAGAGATCTCCCGGAGGACAGGGGATTTTTTGAAAAACTGTTTTTT. Variable domain in full (rest from reference TRBV15 and TRBJ1-4): DAMVIQNPRYQVTQFGKPVTLSCSQTLNHNVMYWYQQKSSQAPKLLFHYYDKDFNNEADTPDNFQSRRPNTSFCFLDIRSPGLGDTAMYLCATSRDLPEDRGFFEKLFFGSGTQLSVL.

The chain joins TRBV7-7 to TRBJ2-1, with D possibly TRBD2 on 6 matching bases. Per the germline V gene, CDR1 is SSHAT and CDR2 is FNYEAQ (reference sequence). The CDR3 contains 13 residues. Trimming took 5 bases from V and 9 from J, leaving 14 bases between them. The CDR3 coding sequence is TGTGCCAGCAGCACGGACTATTATGGTGAGCAGTTCTTC. Its protein is CASSTDYYGEQFF. Using reference TRBV7-7 and TRBJ2-1 for the parts outside the CDR3, the full variable domain is GAGVSQSPRYKVTKRGQDVTLRCDPISSHATLYWYQQALGQGPEFLTYFNYEAQPDKSGLPSDRFSAERPEGSISTLTIQRTEQRDSAMYRCASSTDYYGEQFFGPGTRLTVL.

This chain joins TRBV3-1 and TRBJ2-5; maybe TRBD1 (5 bases). CDR3 length: 15 residues. In germline, CDR1 is LGHDT, CDR2 YNNKEL (reference sequence). The germline V and J ends were trimmed by 4 bases and 5 bases, with 17 bases remaining between them. This CDR3 is CASSPPVGLSETQYF. Written as DNA, the CDR3 is TGTGCCAGCAGCCCTCCCGTGGGGCTTTCGGAGACCCAGTACTTC.

This chain uses TRBV29-1 with TRBJ1-1; D unresolved. The V end lost 7 bases, the J end lost 8 bases, and 8 bases lay between the germline ends. The CDR3 spans 9 residues. Germline-derived CDR1 and CDR2 are SQVTM and ANQGSEA. The CDR3 loop is CSGGLEAFF. CDR3 in DNA: TGCAGCGGAGGGTTGGAAGCTTTCTTT.

This clonotype was seen only once. V usage is TRBV29-1 and J usage is TRBJ2-1; the match to TRBD2 covers 8 bases. Germline V gene sequence: CDR1 SQVTM, CDR2 ANQGSEA. The CDR3 runs to 14 residues. The J segment lost 9 bases and the V segment lost 2 bases, leaving 9 bases of the junction unmatched. Written as DNA, the CDR3 is TGCAGCGTTGAACCGACGGGGGGGCCGGGTGAGCAGTTCTTC. Protein: CSVEPTGGPGEQFF.

The chain uses TRBV5-4 and TRBJ1-2; perhaps TRBD1 as D (6 bases). This CDR3 spans 15 amino acids. With 4 bases removed from V and 3 bases from J, the gap between germline ends came to 16 bases. CDR1 is SGHNT, CDR2 YYREEE, per germline (reference sequence). The CDR3 region has the DNA TGTGCCAGCAGCCAAGTACAGGGTATCGACTATGGCTACACCTTC. Its translation is CASSQVQGIDYGYTF.

The chain carries TRBV20-1 and TRBJ2-7; 9 positions agree with TRBD1. The CDR3 length is 15 residues. Losses at the gene ends were 3 bases for V and 0 bases for J; bases not matched to a gene: 6. Germline V gene sequence: CDR1 DFQATT, CDR2 SNEGSKA (reference sequence). The CDR3 loop is CSARGQGLSSYEQYF. Written as DNA, the CDR3 is TGCAGTGCTAGGGGACAGGGTTTAAGCTCCTACGAGCAGTACTTC.

CDR3 loop: CASSVLGYGDTQYF. The CDR3 region has the DNA TGTGCCAGCAGCGTACTCGGGTACGGAGATACGCAGTATTTT. V gene TRBV9 combines with J gene TRBJ2-3; D remains ambiguous. Germline CDR1 reads SGDLS; CDR2 reads YYNGEE. There are 14 residues in the CDR3. V dropped 1 base and J dropped 5 bases, with 11 bases sitting between them.